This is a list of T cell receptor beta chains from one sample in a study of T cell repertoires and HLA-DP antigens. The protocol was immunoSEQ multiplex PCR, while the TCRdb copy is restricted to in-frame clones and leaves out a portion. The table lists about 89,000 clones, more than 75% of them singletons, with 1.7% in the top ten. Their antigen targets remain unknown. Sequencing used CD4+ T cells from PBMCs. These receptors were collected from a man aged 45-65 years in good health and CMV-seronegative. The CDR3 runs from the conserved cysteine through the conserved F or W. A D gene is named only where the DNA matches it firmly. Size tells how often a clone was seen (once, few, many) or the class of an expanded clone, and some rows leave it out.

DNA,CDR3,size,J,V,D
TGTGCCAGCAGTGTAGGGAACAGGGATACGCAGTATTTT,CASSVGNRDTQYF,.,TRBJ2-3,TRBV6-1,.
TGTGCCAGCAGTGCGCGCGGGAACACTGAAGCTTTCTTT,CASSARGNTEAFF,once,TRBJ1-1,TRBV2,.
TGCGCCAGCAGCCAAGGACAGGCGCCTAATGAAAAACTGTTTTTT,CASSQGQAPNEKLFF,.,TRBJ1-4,TRBV4-1,.
TGTGCCAGCAGCTTAGGGGGCTGGGACGAGCAGTACTTC,CASSLGGWDEQYF,.,TRBJ2-7,TRBV7-2,.
TGTGCCTGGAGTGTTTATGGGACAGGGACGAATTCACCCCTCCACTTT,CAWSVYGTGTNSPLHF,.,TRBJ1-6,TRBV30,TRBD1
TGTGCCAGTAGTAGCGGGACTAGCGGGGGCAAATACAATGAGCAGTTCTTC,CASSSGTSGGKYNEQFF,.,TRBJ2-1,TRBV19,TRBD2
TGTGCCAGCAGTGAGTTACTAGCAGGGTCGGATACGCAGTATTTT,CASSELLAGSDTQYF,few,TRBJ2-3,TRBV6-1,.
TGTGCCAGCAGCTCGGACAGGGGGACTGAAGCTTTCTTT,CASSSDRGTEAFF,once,TRBJ1-1,TRBV5-6,TRBD1
TGTGCCAGCAGTTATCCGGGTTCATTGGTTCAGTACTTC,CASSYPGSLVQYF,.,TRBJ2-4,TRBV6-5,.
TGTGCCAGCAGCTTAGTAACAGGGGGTAGGGTCTACGAGCAGTACTTC,CASSLVTGGRVYEQYF,.,TRBJ2-7,TRBV11-2,TRBD1
TGTGCCAGCAGCCAAGATGGGGGAGGGGTTCCCTACGAGCAGTACTTC,CASSQDGGGVPYEQYF,.,TRBJ2-7,TRBV4-2,TRBD2
TGTGCCAGTAAGGACACTGGTCGCACAGATACGCAGTATTTT,CASKDTGRTDTQYF,.,TRBJ2-3,TRBV19,.
TGTGCCAGCAGCTTGTCGGCTAGCGGGAGGATCCACGAGCAGTACTTC,CASSLSASGRIHEQYF,.,TRBJ2-7,TRBV7-2,TRBD2
TGTGCCAGCAGCCAAGATACGGGGGCGTCCTACGAGCAGTACTTC,CASSQDTGASYEQYF,.,TRBJ2-7,TRBV4-2,.
TGCGCCAGCAGCTTGGTGCCCCGATTCTCTGGAAACACCATATATTTT,CASSLVPRFSGNTIYF,.,TRBJ1-3,TRBV5-1,.
TGTGCCAGCAGCATTTCCGGGACAGGGGGCGACGAGCAGTACTTC,CASSISGTGGDEQYF,.,TRBJ2-7,TRBV9,TRBD1
TGTGCCAGCTCACCACTCGCCCAGGGGGGGGTCAGAGCGACCCAGTACTTC,CASSPLAQGGVRATQYF,.,TRBJ2-5,TRBV18,.
TGTGCCACCCAACCGGGGGTGAACACTGAAGCTTTCTTT,CATQPGVNTEAFF,.,TRBJ1-1,TRBV6-6,.
TGTGCCAGCTCACTCTCAGGGGACAATCAGCCCCAGCATTTT,CASSLSGDNQPQHF,.,TRBJ1-5,TRBV18,.
TGTGCCAGCAGCCCCGGGGGCCGTGGAAACACCATATATTTT,CASSPGGRGNTIYF,.,TRBJ1-3,TRBV7-3,.
TGTGCCAGCAGACCCTGGGGGTCCCAGGCCAATACGCAGTATTTT,CASRPWGSQANTQYF,.,TRBJ2-3,TRBV6-5,.